The present TCR beta chain was sequenced within a study of blood T cell repertoires in COVID-19. Assay used: immunoSEQ multiplex PCR; TCRdb lists only in-frame clones, some missing. The profile shows 25,000 to 30,000 clones, about nine tenths of them singletons. The CDR3 is 14 amino acids. Germline CDR1 and CDR2: SGHTA and FQGNSA. The V and J ends lost 3 bases and 2 bases respectively, with 11 bases between them. The chain carries TRBV7-2 and TRBJ2-7, with D possibly matching TRBD2 (7 bases). The sample was peripheral blood. The receptor's source is a human donor in a cohort sampled during active COVID-19. The CDR3 sequence is CASSLIGGPYEQYF. The CDR3 nucleotides are TGTGCCAGCAGCTTGATCGGGGGGCCCTACGAGCAGTACTTC.